This T cell receptor beta chain was captured in a study of response to subunit inactivated influenza vaccine. J lost 6 bases, V lost 5 bases, and 6 bases had no gene match. This CDR3 region has 14 residues. In germline, CDR1 is LNHDA, CDR2 SQIVND (reference sequence). Using its own MiXCR run on the RT-PCR reads, TCRdb lists one record per CDR3 protein. The profile shows about 240,000 distinct CDR3 sequences, 9% to 15% of them singletons. The genes are TRBV19 and TRBJ2-1; 8 bases line up with TRBD2. The clonotype was recovered from a man in his forties or fifties who received an inactivated influenza vaccine. The material sequenced was non-naive T cells sorted from PBMCs, taken 14 days before vaccination. The CDR3: CASSEAGVVNEQFF. In nucleotides, the CDR3 is TGTGCCAGTAGTGAAGCGGGAGTTGTCAATGAGCAGTTCTTC.